These T cell receptor beta chains were read from a single sample in a study of blood T cells in healthy people across ages. One entry per CDR3 protein, called by TCRdb with MiXCR from the 5' RACE reads. The repertoire consists of 700,000 to 850,000 distinct CDR3 sequences, with about 55% occurring once and the leading ten covering roughly 37%. The sequencing sample was made of blood. These receptors were obtained from a man aged 80 or over in good health. CDR3s include the opening cysteine and the closing phenylalanine or tryptophan. Each record gives: V gene, J gene, clone size, D gene, CDR3 protein, CDR3 DNA. The D gene is left open where the match is weak. Part of the rows lack a size; the others show once, few, many or a class for expanded clones.

TRBV5-6	TRBJ1-1	-	-	CASSLSYGRNTEAFF	TGTGCCAGCAGCTTGTCTTACGGGAGGAACACTGAAGCTTTCTTT
TRBV27	TRBJ2-1	-	-	CASSLGQGAFNEQFF	TGTGCCAGCAGTTTAGGCCAGGGTGCTTTTAATGAGCAGTTCTTC
TRBV29-1	TRBJ2-1	-	-	CSLDSLRGNEQFF	TGCAGCCTTGACTCCTTGAGGGGCAATGAGCAGTTCTTC
TRBV10-2	TRBJ1-2	-	-	CASSETGWSYGYTF	TGCGCCAGCAGTGAGACAGGGTGGAGCTATGGCTACACCTTC
TRBV3-1	TRBJ2-7	few	TRBD2	CASSRGGLSYEQYF	TGTGCCAGCAGCCGTGGGGGACTATCATACGAGCAGTACTTC
TRBV5-1	TRBJ1-1	-	-	CASSLESWGTEAFF	TGCGCCAGCAGCTTGGAGTCTTGGGGCACTGAAGCTTTCTTT
TRBV9	TRBJ2-7	few	TRBD2	CASSVGGTSGEQYF	TGTGCCAGCAGCGTAGGAGGGACTAGCGGCGAGCAGTACTTC
TRBV7-3	TRBJ2-3	-	-	CASSLRGYGLTDTQYF	TGTGCCAGCAGCTTAAGAGGGTACGGACTCACAGATACGCAGTATTTT
TRBV20-1	TRBJ2-7	few	TRBD1	CSARTVTGELHEQYF	TGCAGTGCTAGAACAGTCACAGGGGAGCTCCACGAGCAGTACTTC
TRBV18	TRBJ1-1	-	TRBD1	CASSSSGQGMNTEAFF	TGTGCCAGCTCATCTTCGGGACAGGGGATGAACACTGAAGCTTTCTTT
TRBV29-1	TRBJ1-2	-	TRBD1	CSAGGQGAGFGYTF	TGCAGCGCAGGGGGCCAGGGGGCTGGGTTTGGCTACACCTTC
TRBV29-1	TRBJ2-1	-	-	CSVEADTYNEQLF	TGCAGCGTTGAAGCCGACACCTACAATGAGCAGTTATTC
TRBV24-1	TRBJ2-1	-	-	CATGGGDNNEQFF	TGTGCCACCGGAGGGGGCGACAACAATGAGCAGTTCTTC